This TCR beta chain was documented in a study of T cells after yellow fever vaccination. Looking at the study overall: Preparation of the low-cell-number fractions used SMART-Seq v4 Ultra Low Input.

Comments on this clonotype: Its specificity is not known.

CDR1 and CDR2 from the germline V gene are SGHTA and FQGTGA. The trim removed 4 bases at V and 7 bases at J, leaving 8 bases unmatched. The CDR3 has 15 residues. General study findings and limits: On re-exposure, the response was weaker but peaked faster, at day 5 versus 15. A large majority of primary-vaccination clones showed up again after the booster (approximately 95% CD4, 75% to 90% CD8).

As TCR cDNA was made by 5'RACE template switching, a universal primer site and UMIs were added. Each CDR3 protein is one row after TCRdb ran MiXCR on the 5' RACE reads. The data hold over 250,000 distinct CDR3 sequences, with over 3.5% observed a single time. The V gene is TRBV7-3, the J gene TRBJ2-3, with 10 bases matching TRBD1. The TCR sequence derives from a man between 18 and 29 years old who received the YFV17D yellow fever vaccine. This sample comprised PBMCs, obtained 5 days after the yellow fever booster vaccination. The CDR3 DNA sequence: TGTGCCAGCAGCTCGTCCGGGACAGGGGTTAATACGCAGTATTTT. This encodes CASSSSGTGVNTQYF.